What follows describes a single T cell receptor (beta chain). Its antigen remains undetermined. Base qualities are not provided; no much larger clone lies one nucleotide away. The record originates from a study of T cells after yellow fever vaccination (dated by TCRdb to between 2018 and 2020). In the study overall: The SMART-Seq v4 Ultra Low Input RNA kit was used to prepare libraries from fractions with low cell numbers. Blood was drawn at multiple timepoints before and after primary and secondary immunization, with bulk PBMC replicates and cell subsets isolated. To follow T-cell clones before and after primary and booster YFV17D yellow fever vaccination, bulk TCR alpha and beta repertoires were sequenced over time. Two healthy male donors made up the cohort, one aged 18 to 30 years and the other aged 30 to 39 years.

For CDR1 and CDR2, the germline V gene lists KGHSH and LQKENI. Including cysteine and phenylalanine, the CDR3 has 15 amino acids. Of the read, only the CDR3 DNA is kept; its 45 bases are in frame from base 1. Trimming at the junction amounts to 2 bases on V and 3 bases on J, and the germline ends lie 13 bases apart. The treatment or condition label of this sample denotes: live attenuated yellow fever vaccine strain. PBMCs were isolated from peripheral blood using a standard Ficoll-Paque protocol. CD4 and CD8 T-cell fractions were isolated with Dynabeads CD4 and CD8 positive selection kits. RNA was extracted with TriZol from bulk PBMCs, CD4 and CD8 fractions, and dextramer-positive and dextramer-negative fractions. Instrument on record: Illumina NovaSeq 6000. TCR cDNA was made using 5'RACE template switching, a step that added a universal primer site and unique molecular identifiers. cDNA synthesis was primed from both the TCR alpha and TCR beta constant segments. Library amplification used two PCR steps, and the second PCR step added sample barcodes and sequencing adapters. Sequencing of libraries was performed on Illumina HiSeq 2500 (2x100 bp) or NovaSeq (2x150 bp). As for how the authors treated the data: MIGEC was used to demultiplex reads and collapse the reads into UMI consensus sequences, and MiXCR was used for V(D)J alignment. Using edgeR on replicate PBMC samples, clonotypes were called vaccine-responding if FDR was below 0.01 and the log2 fold change was above 5 up to day 15. Each bulk clonotype received a CD4 or CD8 identity based on whether the sequenced CD4 or CD8 repertoire contained that clonotype at higher abundance. The raw public reads went through TCRdb reprocessing: fastp at Q25, MiXCR clone calling, in-frame beta chains kept. Each entry merges the rows of one CDR3 protein and shows their most common DNA and genes. The V and J calls were not made by the authors but by TCRdb's processing. Within this sample are a few hundred thousand distinct CDR3 sequences, with about 3% of them counted one time only. Clones ranked in the top ten supply 2.5% to 3.5% of the sample.

The paper as a whole reports these results and caveats: After the booster, most clones that had expanded after primary vaccination were detected again (around 95% of CD4 and over 75% of CD8), suggesting broad maintenance of memory. A small fraction of clonotypes showed up in both the CD4 and CD8 compartments, probably as a result of convergent recombination. Only two donors were included in the study, so the extent to which the findings can be generalized is limited. Compared with the primary T-cell response, the secondary T-cell response was weaker but faster, peaking on day 5 rather than day 15. FACS-sorted repertoires could contain abundant contaminating clonotypes from the bulk population, so computational filtering was required.

This clonotype originated in a man between 18 and 35 years old who received the YFV17D yellow fever vaccine. The specimen comprised CD4+ T cells sorted from PBMCs, sampled 10 days after the yellow fever booster vaccination. The chain couples TRBV18 to TRBJ1-2; TRBD1 is possibly the D segment (5 matching bases). The DNA sequence reads TGTGCCAGCTCACCATTCCCTACGACAGACTATGGCTACACCTTC. It specifies CASSPFPTTDYGYTF.